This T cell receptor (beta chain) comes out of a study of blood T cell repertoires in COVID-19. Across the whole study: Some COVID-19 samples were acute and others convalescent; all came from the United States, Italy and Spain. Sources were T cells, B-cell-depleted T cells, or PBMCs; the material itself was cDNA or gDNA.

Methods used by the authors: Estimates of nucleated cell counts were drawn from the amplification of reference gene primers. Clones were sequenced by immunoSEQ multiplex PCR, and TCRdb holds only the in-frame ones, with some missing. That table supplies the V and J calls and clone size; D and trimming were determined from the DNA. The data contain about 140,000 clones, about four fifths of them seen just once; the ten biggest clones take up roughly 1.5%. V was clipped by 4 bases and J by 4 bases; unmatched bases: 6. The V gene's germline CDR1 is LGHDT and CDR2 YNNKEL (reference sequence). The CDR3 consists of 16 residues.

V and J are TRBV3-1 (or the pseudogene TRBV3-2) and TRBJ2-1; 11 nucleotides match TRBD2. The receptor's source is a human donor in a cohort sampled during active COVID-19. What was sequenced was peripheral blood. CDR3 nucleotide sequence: TGTGCCAGCAGCCCTACCGGGACTAGCGGATACAATGAGCAGTTCTTC. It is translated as CASSPTGTSGYNEQFF.